Listed here are 30 T cell receptor beta chains from one sample, sequenced in a study of OX40 agonist ivuxolimab in advanced cancers. Some clones are missing from TCRdb's copy, which holds only in-frame ones; the method was immunoSEQ multiplex PCR. The repertoire has roughly 92,000 clones, 90% to 95% of them found once; the top ten carry about 0.81%. This specimen was CD4+ or CD8+ T cells sorted from blood, taken in a trial of the OX40 agonist ivuxolimab. Receptors were obtained from an adult with an advanced solid tumor such as melanoma, head and neck, liver or kidney cancer.

This chain joins TRBV7-2 and TRBJ2-3; 11 positions match TRBD2. The V gene end was trimmed by 5 bases and the J gene end by 0 bases; junction bases not matched to a gene: 7. Per the germline V gene, CDR1 is SGHTA and CDR2 is FQGNSA. The CDR3 contains 17 residues. CDR3: CASSDWTSGRSTDTQYF. CDR3 DNA sequence: TGTGCCAGCAGCGATTGGACTAGCGGGCGGAGCACAGATACGCAGTATTTT.

The chain is built from TRBV6-5 and TRBJ1-1; the D gene is possibly TRBD1 (6 bases). V was shortened by 5 bases and J by 0 bases, with 10 bases between the two germline ends. Germline assignment: CDR1 MNHEY and CDR2 SVGAGI. This CDR3 is built from 14 residues. The CDR3 sequence is CASSQQGLNTEAFF. CDR3 DNA sequence: TGTGCCAGCAGTCAACAGGGTTTGAACACTGAAGCTTTCTTT.

V and J are TRBV28 and TRBJ2-4; the D call may be TRBD1 or TRBD2 (5 bases each). V dropped 2 bases and J dropped 9 bases, with 26 bases sitting between them. The CDR3 spans 18 residues. Germline V gene data show CDR1 as MDHEN and CDR2 as SYDVKM. The CDR3 DNA reads as TGTGCCAGCAGTTTAAGGCCCGACAGAGGCGAGTTTGGGAGCATTCAGTACTTC. This sequence encodes CASSLRPDRGEFGSIQYF.

The V gene is TRBV14, the J gene TRBJ2-1; a weak D match, TRBD1 (6 bases). V lost 5 bases to trimming and J lost 3 bases, with 11 bases between them. The CDR3 loop spans 14 amino acids. Germline V gene sequence: CDR1 SGHDN, CDR2 FVKESK. In nucleotides, the CDR3 is TGTGCCAGCAGCAGGACAGCTGTCTACAATGAGCAGTTCTTC. The encoded protein is CASSRTAVYNEQFF.

The chain is built from TRBV18 and TRBJ1-3; D is ambiguous. The CDR3 loop spans 15 amino acids. The germline gives CDR1 KGHSH, CDR2 LQKENI. Trimming shortened V by 3 bases and J by 2 bases, and 11 bases separated the two germline ends. The CDR3 spells CASSPAPAAGNTIYF. The CDR3 DNA follows: TGTGCCAGCTCACCCGCCCCGGCTGCTGGAAACACCATATATTTT.

The chain carries TRBV4-2 and TRBJ2-7, with a tentative D call TRBD1 (5 bases). Trimming took off 4 bases at V and 2 bases at J, with 15 bases between the two ends. Germline assignment: CDR1 LGHNA and CDR2 YNFKEQ. The length of the CDR3 is 15 residues. The CDR3 spells CASSPQAGMPYEQYF. The CDR3 nucleotides are TGTGCCAGCAGCCCCCAAGCAGGGATGCCCTACGAGCAGTACTTC.

The V gene is TRBV19, the J gene TRBJ2-3, with 8 bases identical to TRBD2. J gave up 6 bases and V 3 bases, and 5 bases lay outside the gene matches. The CDR3 contains 14 residues. Germline loops: CDR1 LNHDA, CDR2 SQIVND (reference sequence). This CDR3 reads CASSIQRGMDTQYF. The CDR3 nucleotides are TGTGCCAGTAGTATTCAGCGGGGGATGGATACGCAGTATTTT.

V usage is TRBV4-2 and J usage is TRBJ2-1; the match to TRBD2 covers 7 bases. Looked up from germline, CDR1 is LGHNA and CDR2 is YNFKEQ. The CDR3 is 16 amino acids. Trimming cost V 4 bases and J 3 bases; bases outside gene matches: 9. The CDR3: CASSPGASGVYNEQFF. The DNA of the CDR3 is TGTGCCAGCAGCCCTGGGGCTAGCGGAGTCTACAATGAGCAGTTCTTC.

The chain uses TRBV7-3 and TRBJ2-7, with 14 bases matching TRBD2. The ends lost 5 bases at V and 0 bases at J; junction bases unmatched: 6. The CDR3 runs to 17 residues. Germline-derived CDR1 and CDR2 are SGHTA and FQGTGA. The CDR3 here is CASSPLGTSGSSYEQYF. CDR3 DNA: TGTGCCAGCAGCCCACTCGGGACTAGCGGGAGCTCCTACGAGCAGTACTTC. Combining the CDR3 with reference TRBV7-3 and TRBJ2-7 gives the whole variable domain GAGVSQTPSNKVTEKGKYVELRCDPISGHTALYWYRQSLGQGPEFLIYFQGTGAADDSGLPNDRFFAVRPEGSVSTLKIQRTERGDSAVYLCASSPLGTSGSSYEQYFGPGTRLTVT.

V and J are TRBV7-9 and TRBJ1-5, with D possibly being TRBD1 (6 bases). The V gene's germline CDR1 is SEHNR and CDR2 FQNEAQ (reference sequence). V was clipped by 4 bases and J by 6 bases, with 16 bases between them. The CDR3 is 15 amino acids. This CDR3 is CASSYSGQGFQPQHF. The CDR3 DNA is TGTGCCAGCAGCTATTCGGGGCAGGGGTTTCAGCCCCAGCATTTT.

The sample holds one count of this clone. The chain has TRBV28 and TRBJ1-5; weak D call: TRBD1 (5 bases). The CDR3 totals 14 residues. CDR1 is MDHEN, CDR2 SYDVKM, per germline. The V end was cut by 7 bases, the J end by 4 bases, with 14 bases between. In nucleotides, the CDR3 is TGTGCCAGCATGCGGGACGGGGAGAATCAGCCCCAGCATTTT. Encoded protein: CASMRDGENQPQHF.

The chain uses TRBV20-1 and TRBJ1-2; weak D call: TRBD1 (6 bases). V shed 8 bases and J shed 2 bases, with 9 bases lying between them. The CDR3 has 11 amino acids. Looked up from germline, CDR1 is DFQATT and CDR2 is SNEGSKA (reference sequence). In DNA form, the CDR3 reads TGCAGTAAACAGGGAAACTATGGCTACACCTTC. Its translation is CSKQGNYGYTF.

The chain recombines TRBV19 with TRBJ2-5; 8 bases fit TRBD2. CDR3 length: 14 residues. Per the germline V gene, CDR1 is LNHDA and CDR2 is SQIVND (reference sequence). The ends lost 6 bases at V and 4 bases at J; junction bases unmatched: 7. CDR3 loop: CASSPGGVGETQYF. The CDR3 nucleotides are TGTGCCAGTAGCCCCGGGGGGGTTGGAGAGACCCAGTACTTC.

The chain joins TRBV11-2 to TRBJ1-4; D not resolved. V was pared by 5 bases and J by 10 bases, with 20 bases between. This CDR3 is 15 amino acids long. Germline CDR1 and CDR2: SGHAT and FQNNGV. CDR3 nucleotide sequence: TGTGCCAGCAGCCCCGACGGGCAGCCCTCAGGAAAACTGTTTTTT. It is translated as CASSPDGQPSGKLFF.

The V call is TRBV15, the J call TRBJ2-7; TRBD2 might be the D (6 bases). Deletions cut 0 bases from V and 7 bases from J, with 16 bases between. CDR1 and CDR2 (germline): LNHNV, YYDKDF (reference sequence). This CDR3 comprises 15 residues. CDR3 region: CATSRDRERNYEQYF. The CDR3 nucleotides read TGTGCCACCAGCAGAGATCGGGAGCGCAATTATGAGCAGTACTTC.

The count of this clone is one. The rearrangement joins TRBV30 to TRBJ2-7; 7 bases align to TRBD2. Trimming took 8 bases from V and 0 from J; bases not matched to a gene: 10. Germline loops: CDR1 GTSNPN, CDR2 SVGIG (reference sequence). The length of the CDR3 is 14 residues. CDR3 sequence: CAGGVGGSSYEQYF. The CDR3 DNA is TGTGCCGGCGGTGTGGGGGGGAGCTCCTACGAGCAGTACTTC.

The V call is TRBV5-1, the J call TRBJ2-3, with 7 bases aligning to TRBD2. V lost 5 bases and J lost 0; bases outside the gene matches: 6. CDR1 and CDR2 (germline): SGHRS, YFSETQ. This CDR3 is built from 15 residues. DNA of the CDR3: TGCGCCAGCAGACCTAGAGCGGGAAGCACAGATACGCAGTATTTT. Its protein is CASRPRAGSTDTQYF. Combining the CDR3 with reference TRBV5-1 and TRBJ2-3 gives the whole variable domain KAGVTQTPRYLIKTRGQQVTLSCSPISGHRSVSWYQQTPGQGLQFLFEYFSETQRNKGNFPGRFSGRQFSNSRSEMNVSTLELGDSALYLCASRPRAGSTDTQYFGPGTRLTVL.

The chain combines TRBV30 with TRBJ1-5, with D possibly being TRBD1 (5 bases). The CDR3 sequence is 15 residues long. Germline-derived CDR1 and CDR2 are GTSNPN and SVGIG (reference sequence). With 2 bases removed from V and 4 bases from J, the gap between germline ends came to 15 bases. The CDR3, as DNA: TGTGCCTGGAGTTCGTCCCCGGGGGTGAATCAGCCCCAGCATTTT. This gives the protein CAWSSSPGVNQPQHF.

V and J are TRBV6-1 and TRBJ2-1; TRBD2 matches 10 bases. CDR3 length: 15 amino acids. Losses at the gene ends were 3 bases for V and 9 bases for J; bases not matched to a gene: 8. In germline, CDR1 is MNHNS, CDR2 SASEGT. In DNA, the CDR3 is TGTGCCAGCAGTGAGGTCCTAGCGGGAGCGGGTGAGCAGTTCTTC. Encoded protein: CASSEVLAGAGEQFF.

Here the CDR3 reads CASSRFRGPGNTIYF. DNA for the CDR3: TGTGCCAGCAGCAGATTCAGGGGTCCTGGAAACACCATATATTTT. The V gene is TRBV6-1, the J gene TRBJ1-3, with a possible D match to TRBD1 (6 bases). Germline V lookup: CDR1 MNHNS, CDR2 SASEGT. This CDR3 spans 15 amino acids. Trimming cost V 6 bases and J 2 bases, with 14 bases left between them.

This clone was found a few times. The V call is TRBV7-8, the J call TRBJ1-5; D not resolved. V lost 5 bases and J 10 bases, leaving 24 bases between the germline ends. The germline V gene encodes CDR1 SGHVS and CDR2 FQNEAQ. This CDR3 spans 16 amino acids. The chain's CDR3 is CASSISGRASVVPQHF. The CDR3 DNA reads TGTGCCAGCAGCATTAGTGGGCGAGCCTCGGTGGTTCCCCAGCATTTT.

The chain employs TRBV5-6 and TRBJ2-3; 8 positions match TRBD2. CDR1 is SGHDT and CDR2 is YYEEEE in the germline V gene. Germline trimming cut 4 bases from V and 4 bases from J; bases unmatched to any gene: 8. This CDR3 region has 15 residues. CDR3 bases: TGTGCCAGCAGCCCACGGGAGGGGGACGCAGATACGCAGTATTTT. Its protein product is CASSPREGDADTQYF.

The J gene is TRBJ2-3, the V gene TRBV7-2; 10 nucleotides line up with TRBD2. With 1 base clipped from V and 6 bases from J, the junction kept 4 bases outside the gene matches. Germline V CDR1 and CDR2: SGHTA, FQGNSA. The CDR3 runs 15 residues. CDR3 in amino acids: CASSLVAGGSDTQYF. The CDR3 region has the DNA TGTGCCAGCAGCTTAGTAGCGGGAGGTTCCGATACGCAGTATTTT.

The rearrangement joins TRBV6-6 to TRBJ2-2, with D unresolved. Germline V lookup: CDR1 MNHNY, CDR2 SVGAGI (reference sequence). V gave up 2 bases and J gave up 4 bases, with 5 bases separating them. The CDR3 sequence is 13 residues long. The CDR3 DNA reads TGTGCCAGCAGTTACATCCTCACCGGGGAGCTGTTTTTT. It specifies CASSYILTGELFF.

CDR3: CASMRTEREEAFF. The CDR3 DNA follows: TGCGCCAGCATGCGCACGGAACGGGAGGAAGCTTTCTTT. V and J are TRBV5-1 and TRBJ1-1; D is unresolved. V lost 6 bases and J lost 8, with 17 bases in between. The CDR3 runs 13 residues. CDR1 is SGHRS and CDR2 is YFSETQ in the germline V gene. Together with reference TRBV5-1 and TRBJ1-1, the CDR3 gives the full variable domain: KAGVTQTPRYLIKTRGQQVTLSCSPISGHRSVSWYQQTPGQGLQFLFEYFSETQRNKGNFPGRFSGRQFSNSRSEMNVSTLELGDSALYLCASMRTEREEAFFGQGTRLTVV.

The chain employs TRBV7-3 and TRBJ1-3; tentatively, D is TRBD1 (6 bases). Germline lookup yields CDR1 SGHTA and CDR2 FQGTGA. The CDR3 consists of 15 residues. V was pared by 5 bases and J by 0 bases, with 11 bases between. CDR3 nucleotide sequence: TGTGCCAGCAGCCGCGGACAGAACTCTGGAAACACCATATATTTT. The encoded protein is CASSRGQNSGNTIYF. The whole variable domain, filled in from reference TRBV7-3 and TRBJ1-3, reads GAGVSQTPSNKVTEKGKYVELRCDPISGHTALYWYRQSLGQGPEFLIYFQGTGAADDSGLPNDRFFAVRPEGSVSTLKIQRTERGDSAVYLCASSRGQNSGNTIYFGEGSWLTVV.

The V gene is TRBV4-3, the J gene TRBJ1-3; no clear D. This CDR3 comprises 17 residues. V was shortened by 0 bases and J by 5 bases, with 17 bases between the two germline ends. Germline V gives CDR1 LGHNA, CDR2 YSLEER. CDR3 in amino acids: CASSQDSAPRGRNTIYF. CDR3 coding DNA: TGCGCCAGCAGCCAAGATTCAGCCCCGCGAGGCAGAAACACCATATATTTT.

This clone is a singleton in its sample. V is TRBV18 and J is TRBJ1-1; the match to TRBD1 covers 8 bases. V lost 4 bases and J lost 0; bases outside the gene matches: 7. Germline CDR1 KGHSH, CDR2 LQKENI. This CDR3 has 16 residues. For the CDR3, the DNA is TGTGCCAGCTCACTCATGACAGGGGTTATGAACACTGAAGCTTTCTTT. It is translated as CASSLMTGVMNTEAFF.

This rearrangement joins TRBV11-3 to TRBJ2-2; 7 bases are shared with TRBD2. The ends lost 0 bases at V and 3 bases at J; junction bases unmatched: 4. There are 16 residues in the CDR3. In germline, CDR1 is SGHNT, CDR2 YENEEA. CDR3 DNA sequence: TGTGCCAGCAGCTTAGATAGCGGGTTACACACCGGGGAGCTGTTTTTT. Translating gives CASSLDSGLHTGELFF.

This clone was observed once. The CDR3 DNA sequence: TGTGCCAGTAGTATTGGCGGGGGCACAGATACGCAGTATTTT. This sequence encodes CASSIGGGTDTQYF. The chain joins TRBV19 to TRBJ2-3, with D possibly being TRBD2 (6 bases). In germline, CDR1 is LNHDA, CDR2 SQIVND (reference sequence). The CDR3 is 14 amino acids. The ends were cut back, 3 bases at V and 1 base at J, with 8 bases in the middle.